This T cell receptor beta chain was obtained from a study of shared clonotypes between healthy human individuals. General study points: When compared with the clonotypes that were shared by all four sorted-subset donors, the non-shared clonotypes turned out to have lower generation probabilities. Some naive CD4 clonotypes, approximately 4.5%, turned up in common across several donors.

Assay runs were performed at deep level. Clones were sequenced by immunoSEQ multiplex PCR, and TCRdb holds only the in-frame ones, with some missing. The table records 550,000 to 850,000 clones, 55% to 75% of them present only once. Regarding this clone: Its target is unknown.

V shed 2 bases and J shed 0 bases, with 8 bases lying between them. The CDR3 totals 14 residues. Germline loops: CDR1 MRHNA, CDR2 SNTAGT. This clonotype originated in a young woman in good health. This sequence joins TRBV6-4 and TRBJ2-7; either TRBD1 or TRBD2 may fit D (5 bases each). The specimen was memory CD4+ T cells sorted from blood. Indicated subset: CD45RA-negative fraction. CDR3 nucleotide sequence: TGTGCCAGCAGTGACGGGACGTGCTCCTACGAGCAGTACTTC. It translates to CASSDGTCSYEQYF.